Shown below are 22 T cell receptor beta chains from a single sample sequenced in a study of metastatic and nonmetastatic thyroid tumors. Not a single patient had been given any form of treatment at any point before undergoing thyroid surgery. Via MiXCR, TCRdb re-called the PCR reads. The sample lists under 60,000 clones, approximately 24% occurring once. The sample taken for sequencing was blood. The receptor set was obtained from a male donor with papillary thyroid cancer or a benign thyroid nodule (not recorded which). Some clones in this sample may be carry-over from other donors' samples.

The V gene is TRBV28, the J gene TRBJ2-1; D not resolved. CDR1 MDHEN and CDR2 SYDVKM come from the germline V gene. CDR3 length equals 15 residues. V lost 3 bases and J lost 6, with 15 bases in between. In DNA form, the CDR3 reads TGTGCCAGCAGTTTGGTGGGTGGGCTGGCCAATGAGCAGTTCTTC. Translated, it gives CASSLVGGLANEQFF.

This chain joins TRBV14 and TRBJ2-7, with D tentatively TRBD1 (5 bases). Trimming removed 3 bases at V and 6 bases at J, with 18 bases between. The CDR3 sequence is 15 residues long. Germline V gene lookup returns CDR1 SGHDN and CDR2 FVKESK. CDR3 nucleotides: TGTGCCAGCAGCCAGGACCCCCAGGGTAAGAGCGAGCAGTACTTC. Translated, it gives CASSQDPQGKSEQYF.

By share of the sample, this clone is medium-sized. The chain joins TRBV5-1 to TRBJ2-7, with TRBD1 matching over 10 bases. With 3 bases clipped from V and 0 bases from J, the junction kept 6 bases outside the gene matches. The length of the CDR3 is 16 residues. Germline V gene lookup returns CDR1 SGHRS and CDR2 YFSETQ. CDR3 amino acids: CASSSRDRGLSYEQYF. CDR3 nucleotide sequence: TGCGCCAGCAGCTCCCGGGACAGGGGACTCTCCTACGAGCAGTACTTC.

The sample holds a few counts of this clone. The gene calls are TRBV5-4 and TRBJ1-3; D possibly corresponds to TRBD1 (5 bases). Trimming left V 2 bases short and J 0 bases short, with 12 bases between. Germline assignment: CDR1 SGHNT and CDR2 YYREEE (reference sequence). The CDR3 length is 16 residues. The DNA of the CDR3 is TGTGCCAGCAGCTTAGACACCGACAGCTCTGGAAACACCATATATTTT. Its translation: CASSLDTDSSGNTIYF. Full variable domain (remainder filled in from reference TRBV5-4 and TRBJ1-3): ETGVTQSPTHLIKTRGQQVTLRCSSQSGHNTVSWYQQALGQGPQFIFQYYREEENGRGNFPPRFSGLQFPNYSSELNVNALELDDSALYLCASSLDTDSSGNTIYFGEGSWLTVV.

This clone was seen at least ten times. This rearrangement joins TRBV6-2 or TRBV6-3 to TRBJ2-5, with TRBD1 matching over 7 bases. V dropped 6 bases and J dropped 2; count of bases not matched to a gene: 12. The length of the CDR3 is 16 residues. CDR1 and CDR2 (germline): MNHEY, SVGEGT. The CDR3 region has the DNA TGTGCCAGCAGACAAAAGCAGGGGGATAAACAAGAGACCCAGTACTTC. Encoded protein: CASRQKQGDKQETQYF.

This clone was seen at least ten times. The DNA of the CDR3 is TGTGCCACCAGTGACACTCGACAGGCCCCGAATGAAAAACTGTTTTTT. It codes for CATSDTRQAPNEKLFF. The chain uses TRBV24-1 and TRBJ1-4; D might be TRBD1 (6 bases). This CDR3 region has 16 residues. Germline assignment: CDR1 KGHDR and CDR2 SFDVKD. V gave up 4 bases and J gave up 5 bases, with 16 bases separating them.

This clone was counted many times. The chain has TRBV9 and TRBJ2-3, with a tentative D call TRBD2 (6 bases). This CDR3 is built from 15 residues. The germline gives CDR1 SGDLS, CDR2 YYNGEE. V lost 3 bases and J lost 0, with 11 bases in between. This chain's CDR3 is CASSASAGSTDTQYF. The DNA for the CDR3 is TGTGCCAGCAGCGCCTCTGCGGGGAGCACAGATACGCAGTATTTT.

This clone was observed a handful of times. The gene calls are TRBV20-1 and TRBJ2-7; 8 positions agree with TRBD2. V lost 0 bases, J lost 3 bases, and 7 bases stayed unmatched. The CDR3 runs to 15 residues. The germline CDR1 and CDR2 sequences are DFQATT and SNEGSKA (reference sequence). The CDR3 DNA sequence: TGCAGTGCTAGAGACGTCAGCGGGACTAGCTACGAGCAGTACTTC. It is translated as CSARDVSGTSYEQYF.

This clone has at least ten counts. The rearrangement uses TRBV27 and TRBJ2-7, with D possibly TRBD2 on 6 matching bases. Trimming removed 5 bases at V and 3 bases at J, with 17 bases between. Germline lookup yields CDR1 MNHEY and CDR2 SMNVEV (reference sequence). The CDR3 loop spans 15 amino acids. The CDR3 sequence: CASSASGRDIYEQYF. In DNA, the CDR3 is TGTGCCAGCAGTGCCTCTGGGCGGGATATCTACGAGCAGTACTTC.

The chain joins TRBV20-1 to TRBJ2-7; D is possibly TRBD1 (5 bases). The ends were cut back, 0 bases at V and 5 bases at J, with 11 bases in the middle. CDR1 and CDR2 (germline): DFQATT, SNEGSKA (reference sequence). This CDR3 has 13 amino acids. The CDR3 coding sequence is TGCAGTGCTAGAGAGGTCCAGGGCAACGAGCAGTACTTC. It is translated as CSAREVQGNEQYF.

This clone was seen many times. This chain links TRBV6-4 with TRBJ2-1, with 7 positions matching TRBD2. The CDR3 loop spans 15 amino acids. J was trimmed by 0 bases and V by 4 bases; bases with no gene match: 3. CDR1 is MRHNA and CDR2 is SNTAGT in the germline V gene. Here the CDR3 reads CASSGPSGSYNEQFF. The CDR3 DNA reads TGTGCCAGCAGTGGGCCTAGCGGCTCCTACAATGAGCAGTTCTTC.

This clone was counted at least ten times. DNA for the CDR3: TGTGCCAGCAGCAGGGCCATTTCAGGCAATCAGCCCCAGCATTTT. This translates into CASSRAISGNQPQHF. V and J are TRBV28 and TRBJ1-5; D perhaps matches TRBD1 (5 bases). V was pared by 6 bases and J by 2 bases, with 14 bases between. Germline CDR1 MDHEN, CDR2 SYDVKM. This CDR3 spans 15 amino acids.

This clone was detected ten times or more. In DNA, the CDR3 is TGTGCCACCAGCCCTCAGAGGGGGATCCACGAGCAGTACTTC. Translation gives CATSPQRGIHEQYF. The chain combines TRBV15 with TRBJ2-7; possibly TRBD1 for D (6 bases). The CDR3 has 14 residues. Germline assignment: CDR1 LNHNV and CDR2 YYDKDF (reference sequence). V lost 5 bases and J 5 bases, leaving 16 bases between the germline ends.

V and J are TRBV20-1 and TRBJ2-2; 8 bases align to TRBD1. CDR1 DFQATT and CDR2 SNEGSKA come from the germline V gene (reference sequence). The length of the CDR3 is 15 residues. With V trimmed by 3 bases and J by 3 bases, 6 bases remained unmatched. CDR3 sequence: CSARTGAADTGELFF. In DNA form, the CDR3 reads TGCAGTGCTAGGACAGGGGCGGCCGACACCGGGGAGCTGTTTTTT.

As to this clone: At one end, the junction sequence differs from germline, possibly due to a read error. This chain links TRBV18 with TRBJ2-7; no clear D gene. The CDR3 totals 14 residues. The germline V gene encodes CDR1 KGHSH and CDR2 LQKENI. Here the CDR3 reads CASSPPSLGQQRYF. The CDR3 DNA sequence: TGCGCCAGCTCTCCACCGTCGCTCGGGCAACAGCGGTACTTC.

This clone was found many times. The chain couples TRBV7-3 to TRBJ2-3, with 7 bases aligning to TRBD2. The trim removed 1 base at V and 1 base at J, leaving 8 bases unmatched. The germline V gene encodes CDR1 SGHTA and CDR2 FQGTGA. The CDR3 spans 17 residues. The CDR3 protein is CASSLMGRGSGTDTQYF. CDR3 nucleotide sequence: TGTGCCAGCAGCTTAATGGGGCGGGGGTCGGGCACAGATACGCAGTATTTT.

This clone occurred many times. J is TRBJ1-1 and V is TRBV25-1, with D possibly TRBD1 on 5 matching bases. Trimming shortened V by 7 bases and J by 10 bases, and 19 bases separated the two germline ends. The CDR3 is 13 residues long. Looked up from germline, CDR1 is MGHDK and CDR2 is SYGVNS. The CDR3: CASTHNGAGLAFF. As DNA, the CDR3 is TGTGCCAGCACCCACAATGGGGCAGGGCTAGCTTTCTTT.

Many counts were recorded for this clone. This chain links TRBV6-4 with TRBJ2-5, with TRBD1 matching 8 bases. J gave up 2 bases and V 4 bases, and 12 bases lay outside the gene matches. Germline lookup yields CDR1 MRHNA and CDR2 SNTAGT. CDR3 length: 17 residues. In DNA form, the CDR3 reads TGTGCCAGCAGTGTCCACCGGACAGGGTCCGCACAAGAGACCCAGTACTTC. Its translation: CASSVHRTGSAQETQYF.

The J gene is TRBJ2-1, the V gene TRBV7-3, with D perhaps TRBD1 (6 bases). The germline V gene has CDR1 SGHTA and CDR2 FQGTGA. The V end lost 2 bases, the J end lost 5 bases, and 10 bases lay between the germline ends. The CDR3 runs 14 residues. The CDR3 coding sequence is TGTGCCAGCAGCTTATCAGGGGCCAACAATGAGCAGTTCTTC. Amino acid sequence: CASSLSGANNEQFF.

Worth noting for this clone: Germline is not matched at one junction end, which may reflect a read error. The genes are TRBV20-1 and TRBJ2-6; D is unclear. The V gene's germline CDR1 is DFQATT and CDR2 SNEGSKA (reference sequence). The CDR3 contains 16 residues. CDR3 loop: CSAISGPRSWANFLTF. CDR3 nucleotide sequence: TGCAGTGCTATTTCCGGGCCGAGATCTTGGGCCAACTTCCTGACTTTC.

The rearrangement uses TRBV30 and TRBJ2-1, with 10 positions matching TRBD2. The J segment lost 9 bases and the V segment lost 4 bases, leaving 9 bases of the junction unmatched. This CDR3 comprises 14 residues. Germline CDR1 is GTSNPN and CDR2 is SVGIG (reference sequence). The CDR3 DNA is TGTGCCTGGAAAGGGACTAGCGTCGGCCGTGAGCAGTTCTTC. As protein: CAWKGTSVGREQFF.

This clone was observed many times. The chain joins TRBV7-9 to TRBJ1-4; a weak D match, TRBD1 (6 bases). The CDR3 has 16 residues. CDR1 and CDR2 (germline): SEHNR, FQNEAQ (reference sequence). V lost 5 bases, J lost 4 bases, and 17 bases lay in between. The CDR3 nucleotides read TGTGCCAGCAGCCCGGCCGGGGGACACAGTAATGAAAAACTGTTTTTT. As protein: CASSPAGGHSNEKLFF. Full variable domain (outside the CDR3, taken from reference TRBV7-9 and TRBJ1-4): DTGVSQNPRHKITKRGQNVTFRCDPISEHNRLYWYRQTLGQGPEFLTYFQNEAQLEKSRLLSDRFSAERPKGSFSTLEIQRTEQGDSAMYLCASSPAGGHSNEKLFFGSGTQLSVL.